This T cell receptor beta chain was identified in a study of cytomegalovirus exposure and HLA in healthy donors. In the PCR, 60 Vbeta and 13 Jbeta primers were used. Repertoires were generated with immunoSEQ multiplex PCR, while TCRdb's copy carries only in-frame clones and drops some. Of around 180,000 clones in the sample, roughly 83% were seen once. On this clone: Other DNA sequences in this specimen translate into the identical CDR3.

The TCR sequence derives from a woman aged 50 to 60 in good health and CMV-seronegative. The sequenced sample consisted of PBMCs.

The chain's CDR3 is CASSVQTGGGYTF. CDR3 coding DNA: TGCGCCAGCAGCGTACAGACAGGGGGAGGCTACACCTTC. This chain links TRBV5-1 with TRBJ1-2; 9 bases line up with TRBD1. The CDR3 spans 13 residues. The J segment lost 8 bases and the V segment lost 4 bases, leaving 6 bases of the junction unmatched. The germline CDR1 and CDR2 sequences are SGHRS and YFSETQ.